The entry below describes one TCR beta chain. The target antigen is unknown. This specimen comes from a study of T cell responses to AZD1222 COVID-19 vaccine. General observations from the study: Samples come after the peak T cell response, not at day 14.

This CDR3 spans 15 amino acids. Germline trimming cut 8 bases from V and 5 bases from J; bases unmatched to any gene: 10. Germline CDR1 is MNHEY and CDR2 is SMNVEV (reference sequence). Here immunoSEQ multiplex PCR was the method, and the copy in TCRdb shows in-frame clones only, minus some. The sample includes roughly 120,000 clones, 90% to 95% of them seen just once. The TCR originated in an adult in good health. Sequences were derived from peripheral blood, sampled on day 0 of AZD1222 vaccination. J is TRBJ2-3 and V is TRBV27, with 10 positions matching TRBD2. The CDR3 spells CASFSSGRALDTQYF. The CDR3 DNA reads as TGTGCCAGCTTTTCAAGCGGGAGGGCCTTAGATACGCAGTATTTT.